Listed here are 26 T cell receptor beta chains from one sample, sequenced in a study of T cell repertoires and HLA-DP antigens. TCRdb keeps only in-frame clones here, not all; method: immunoSEQ multiplex PCR. The sample carries 65,000 to 95,000 clones, around 80% recorded once. Antigen specificity for these receptors is unknown. Sequenced material: CD4+ T cells from PBMCs. The receptors here all came from a man aged 55 to 69 in good health and CMV-seronegative.

V gene TRBV5-1 combines with J gene TRBJ2-7; 7 bases fit TRBD1. This CDR3 spans 13 amino acids. V was pared by 4 bases and J by 6 bases, with 7 bases of the junction left unmatched. Per germline, CDR1 SGHRS and CDR2 YFSETQ. The chain's CDR3 is CASSVDRAGEQYV. CDR3 bases: TGCGCCAGCAGCGTCGACAGGGCGGGCGAGCAGTACGTC.

This chain links TRBV7-2 with TRBJ2-3; the D is unclear. In germline, CDR1 is SGHTA, CDR2 FQGNSA. The CDR3 loop spans 13 amino acids. Trimming removed 4 bases at V and 4 bases at J, with 9 bases between. The CDR3 coding sequence is TGTGCCAGCAGCTCCCGCACGGCAGATACGCAGTATTTT. Encoded protein: CASSSRTADTQYF. The full variable domain, with the rest looked up from reference TRBV7-2 and TRBJ2-3, is GAGVSQSPSNKVTEKGKDVELRCDPISGHTALYWYRQSLGQGLEFLIYFQGNSAPDKSGLPSDRFSAERTGGSVSTLTIQRTQQEDSAVYLCASSSRTADTQYFGPGTRLTVL.

This clone was picked up a small number of times. J is TRBJ1-1 and V is TRBV28; D unclear. The V gene lost 6 bases and the J gene lost 6 bases, with 8 bases spanning the gap. The CDR3 covers 11 residues. Germline V gene data show CDR1 as MDHEN and CDR2 as SYDVKM. In DNA form, the CDR3 reads TGTGCCAGCAGGAGAAGGCCTGAAGCTTTCTTT. Its translation is CASRRRPEAFF.

The V gene is TRBV11-2, the J gene TRBJ2-5; 8 bases are a match to TRBD2. This CDR3 is 16 amino acids long. Germline CDR1 SGHAT, CDR2 FQNNGV. V lost 5 bases to trimming and J lost 5 bases; unmatched junction nucleotides: 13. The CDR3 sequence is CASSPGSGGPGETQYF. The CDR3 region has the DNA TGTGCCAGCAGCCCTGGCTCGGGAGGGCCGGGGGAGACCCAGTACTTC.

For this clone: This CDR3 is also generated by other DNA sequences in the sample. The chain uses TRBV9 and TRBJ1-2, with D perhaps matching TRBD1 (6 bases). The CDR3 totals 14 residues. Trimming removed 0 bases from V and 5 bases from J, with 11 bases in between. Germline V gene sequence: CDR1 SGDLS, CDR2 YYNGEE. In DNA form, the CDR3 reads TGTGCCAGCAGCGTAGATTCAGGGGTATATGGCTACACCTTC. Its translation is CASSVDSGVYGYTF.

The chain uses TRBV12-2 and TRBJ2-7; TRBD1 was called by the table and not checked on the DNA. TRBV12-2 is shown as a pseudogene. The CDR3 spans 16 residues. This CDR3 is CATISPSDRGIYEQYV. The CDR3 DNA reads as TGTGCCACGATCTCCCCGAGCGACAGGGGGATTTACGAGCAGTACGTC.

This clone was detected once. This sequence joins TRBV19 and TRBJ1-4; D remains ambiguous. The V gene's germline CDR1 is LNHDA and CDR2 SQIVND (reference sequence). The CDR3 sequence is 12 residues long. Trimming took off 6 bases at V and 2 bases at J, with 4 bases between the two ends. In DNA, the CDR3 is TGTGCCAGTAGCCTCACTAATGAAAAACTGTTTTTT. Encoded protein: CASSLTNEKLFF.

The gene calls are TRBV6-6 and TRBJ1-1; unclear D gene. Deletions cut 0 bases from V and 6 bases from J, with 11 bases between. Looked up from germline, CDR1 is MNHNY and CDR2 is SVGAGI (reference sequence). This CDR3 comprises 14 residues. The CDR3 DNA is TGTGCCAGCAGTTACTCGAGGGTGAGGGCTGAAGCTTTCTTT. Amino acids: CASSYSRVRAEAFF.

This rearrangement joins TRBV11-1 to TRBJ2-7; possible D gene TRBD1, 5 bases. Germline CDR1 is SGHAT and CDR2 is FQDESV (reference sequence). This CDR3 region has 15 residues. Trimming pared 4 bases from V and 0 bases from J, leaving 13 bases between. Written as DNA, the CDR3 is TGTGCCAGCAGCTACGCTCTGGACAACTCCTACGAGCAGTACGTC. Amino acid sequence: CASSYALDNSYEQYV.

The chain employs TRBV15 and TRBJ2-4; D possibly corresponds to TRBD1 (6 bases). Trimming cost V 0 bases and J 3 bases, with 6 bases left between them. The CDR3 is 14 amino acids. Germline CDR1 reads LNHNV; CDR2 reads YYDKDF (reference sequence). The CDR3 nucleotides are TGTGCCACCAGCAGAGACAGGGGCAAAAACATTCAGTACTTC. This gives the protein CATSRDRGKNIQYF.

V and J are TRBV2 and TRBJ2-2, with 7 bases fitting TRBD1. This CDR3 region has 18 residues. Trimming cost V 2 bases and J 2 bases; bases outside gene matches: 11. CDR1 and CDR2 (germline): SNHLY, FYNNEI. The DNA for the CDR3 is TGTGCCAGCAGTGAATTGGAGGTGGTAGGGGGCAACACCGGGGAGCTGTTTTTT. It is translated as CASSELEVVGGNTGELFF.

This rearrangement joins TRBV25-1 to TRBJ1-1, with D unresolved. V lost 7 bases to trimming and J lost 8 bases, with 14 bases between them. Germline V lookup: CDR1 MGHDK, CDR2 SYGVNS. This CDR3 is 12 amino acids long. CDR3 bases: TGTGCCAGCACCTCGAGGGCAGGCGAAGCTTTCTTT. Translated: CASTSRAGEAFF.

This clone turned up a few times. The chain employs TRBV7-2 and TRBJ1-6; no clear D. Germline-derived CDR1 and CDR2 are SGHTA and FQGNSA. V dropped 3 bases and J dropped 9 bases, with 12 bases sitting between them. The CDR3 length is 14 residues. DNA of the CDR3: TGTGCCAGCAGCTTGTCTCCGGACGCTTCACCCCTCCACTTT. As protein: CASSLSPDASPLHF. Full variable domain (outside the CDR3, taken from reference TRBV7-2 and TRBJ1-6): GAGVSQSPSNKVTEKGKDVELRCDPISGHTALYWYRQSLGQGLEFLIYFQGNSAPDKSGLPSDRFSAERTGGSVSTLTIQRTQQEDSAVYLCASSLSPDASPLHFGNGTRLTVT.

The V gene is TRBV5-6, the J gene TRBJ2-1; maybe TRBD1 (6 bases). CDR3 length: 13 residues. V lost 2 bases and J lost 4, with 7 bases in between. Per germline, CDR1 SGHDT and CDR2 YYEEEE. The CDR3, as DNA: TGTGCCAGCAGCTTAAGGGGGTACAATGAGCAGTTCTTC. It yields the protein CASSLRGYNEQFF. The whole variable domain, remainder taken from reference TRBV5-6 and TRBJ2-1, is DAGVTQSPTHLIKTRGQQVTLRCSPKSGHDTVSWYQQALGQGPQFIFQYYEEEERQRGNFPDRFSGHQFPNYSSELNVNALLLGDSALYLCASSLRGYNEQFFGPGTRLTVL.

The chain recombines TRBV6-5 with TRBJ1-5; TRBD1 might be the D (6 bases). The CDR3 contains 14 residues. Between the trimmed V and J ends, which lost 2 bases and 4 bases, there was a span of 9 bases. Germline values: CDR1 MNHEY, CDR2 SVGAGI. DNA of the CDR3: TGTGCCAGCAGTTACGGGAGGGGGAATCAGCCCCAGCATTTT. This encodes CASSYGRGNQPQHF.

V gene TRBV7-8 combines with J gene TRBJ2-2; D is perhaps TRBD2 (6 bases). The CDR3 loop spans 16 amino acids. Trimming removed 7 bases at V and 5 bases at J, with 20 bases between. CDR1 SGHVS and CDR2 FQNEAQ come from the germline V gene. CDR3 nucleotide sequence: TGTGCCAGCATGGGAGGAGGTCCCGGCGGGACCGGGGAGCTGTTTTTT. The encoded protein is CASMGGGPGGTGELFF.

V is TRBV7-7 and J is TRBJ2-2; D is uncertain. CDR1 is SSHAT and CDR2 is FNYEAQ in the germline V gene (reference sequence). The CDR3 is 14 amino acids. Trimming removed 3 bases from V and 4 bases from J, with 9 bases in between. CDR3 residues: CASSFSSVTGELFF. The CDR3, as DNA: TGTGCCAGCAGCTTTAGCTCAGTCACCGGGGAGCTGTTTTTT.

This clone was observed once. This rearrangement joins TRBV7-2 to TRBJ2-7; D may match TRBD1 or TRBD2 (6 bases each). Trimming removed 4 bases from V and 6 bases from J, with 22 bases in between. Looked up from germline, CDR1 is SGHTA and CDR2 is FQGNSA. The CDR3 contains 16 residues. In DNA form, the CDR3 reads TGTGCCAGCAGCTCTGGGGGGCACAGGCCTCCGGGCGAGCAGTACTTC. Amino acids: CASSSGGHRPPGEQYF.

The chain combines TRBV7-9 with TRBJ2-3; D gene ambiguous. Looked up from germline, CDR1 is SEHNR and CDR2 is FQNEAQ (reference sequence). The CDR3 totals 14 residues. V lost 6 bases to trimming and J lost 4 bases, with 14 bases between them. The CDR3 here is CASRQLSGADTQYF. Here the CDR3 DNA reads TGTGCCAGCAGACAACTGAGTGGTGCAGATACGCAGTATTTT.

This chain connects TRBV6-6 to TRBJ2-7; TRBD1 agrees at 8 bases. The germline V gene encodes CDR1 MNHNY and CDR2 SVGAGI (reference sequence). CDR3 length: 14 amino acids. Unmatched junction bases numbered 7, after V lost 6 bases and J lost 3 bases. The CDR3 DNA sequence: TGTGCCAGCAGCGCATGGACAGGGAGCTACGAGCAGTACTTC. Its translation is CASSAWTGSYEQYF.

The chain joins TRBV18 to TRBJ2-2; 9 positions agree with TRBD1. CDR1 and CDR2 (germline): KGHSH, LQKENI. The CDR3 runs to 15 residues. V lost 3 bases and J lost 1; bases outside the gene matches: 0. DNA of the CDR3: TGTGCCAGCTCACCGGGACAGGGGAACACCGGGGAGCTGTTTTTT. This codes for CASSPGQGNTGELFF. Using reference TRBV18 and TRBJ2-2 for the parts outside the CDR3, the full variable domain is NAGVMQNPRHLVRRRGQEARLRCSPMKGHSHVYWYRQLPEEGLKFMVYLQKENIIDESGMPKERFSAEFPKEGPSILRIQQVVRGDSAAYFCASSPGQGNTGELFFGEGSRLTVL.

The J gene is TRBJ1-1, the V gene TRBV27; a possible D gene is TRBD1 (5 bases). In germline, CDR1 is MNHEY, CDR2 SMNVEV (reference sequence). The CDR3 runs to 14 residues. Trimming removed 2 bases from V and 1 base from J, with 8 bases in between. This chain's CDR3 is CASSLADRNTEAFF. CDR3 nucleotides: TGTGCCAGCAGTTTAGCCGACAGGAACACTGAAGCTTTCTTT.

J is TRBJ1-1 and V is TRBV5-1; possibly TRBD1 for D (5 bases). There are 15 residues in the CDR3. V was clipped by 4 bases and J by 6 bases, with 19 bases between them. Germline V gives CDR1 SGHRS, CDR2 YFSETQ. For the CDR3, the DNA is TGCGCCAGCAGCCCGTCCGGGACCGCGAAGGCTGAAGCTTTCTTT. Translation gives CASSPSGTAKAEAFF.

This clone was seen only a few times. The J gene is TRBJ1-1, the V gene TRBV19; D gene ambiguous. The CDR3 has 13 residues. The germline V and J ends were trimmed by 3 bases and 2 bases, with 7 bases remaining between them. Per germline, CDR1 LNHDA and CDR2 SQIVND (reference sequence). CDR3 nucleotide sequence: TGTGCCAGTAGTATTACACTAAACACTGAAGCTTTCTTT. This gives the protein CASSITLNTEAFF.

V usage is TRBV5-1 and J usage is TRBJ2-7, with D hard to call. CDR3 length: 13 amino acids. In germline, CDR1 is SGHRS, CDR2 YFSETQ. V was pared by 4 bases and J by 2 bases, with 10 bases between. The CDR3 DNA reads TGCGCCAGCAGCCTCGAGACGCCCTACGAGCAGTACTTC. It encodes CASSLETPYEQYF. The full variable domain, rest sourced from reference TRBV5-1 and TRBJ2-7, is KAGVTQTPRYLIKTRGQQVTLSCSPISGHRSVSWYQQTPGQGLQFLFEYFSETQRNKGNFPGRFSGRQFSNSRSEMNVSTLELGDSALYLCASSLETPYEQYFGPGTRLTVT.

The rearrangement links TRBV30 to TRBJ2-1; 7 nucleotides align to TRBD1. The V gene end was trimmed by 5 bases and the J gene end by 5 bases; junction bases not matched to a gene: 6. In germline, CDR1 is GTSNPN, CDR2 SVGIG (reference sequence). The CDR3 sequence is 13 residues long. CDR3 nucleotide sequence: TGTGCCTGGGCCCCGGACAGGCACAATGAGCAGTTCTTC. Protein sequence: CAWAPDRHNEQFF.